These 9 T cell receptor beta chains came from one sample sequenced in a study of patients and donors after allogeneic stem cell transplantation. From the RT-PCR reads, TCRdb called clonotypes with MiXCR, one entry per CDR3 protein. The table has approximately 88,000 distinct CDR3 sequences, 4.5% to 5% seen once. The sample was blood, either unsorted or a sorted T cell fraction (not recorded which). These receptors were taken from a human donor who was either an allogeneic HSCT recipient or a stem cell or donor lymphocyte infusion donor (not recorded which). It is not recorded whose cells these are; they may come from a transplant donor.

This clonotype was counted many times. The gene calls are TRBV7-3 and TRBJ2-3, with a possible D match to TRBD2 (5 bases). Germline V gene data show CDR1 as SGHTA and CDR2 as FQGTGA. CDR3 length: 17 residues. Trimming took off 2 bases at V and 0 bases at J, with 15 bases between the two ends. The CDR3 bases are TGTGCCAGCAGCTTATCGACTGGCGGGTTCAGCACAGATACGCAGTATTTT. Protein product: CASSLSTGGFSTDTQYF.

This clonotype has a count of ten or more. The chain is built from TRBV5-1 and TRBJ2-1; the match to TRBD2 covers 7 bases. In germline, CDR1 is SGHRS, CDR2 YFSETQ. CDR3 length: 15 residues. V lost 6 bases, J lost 6 bases, and 12 bases stayed unmatched. For the CDR3, the DNA is TGCGCCAGCACCGCCCGGGGGGACGGGATCAATGAGCAGTTCTTC. Translating it yields CASTARGDGINEQFF.

This clonotype showed up many times. This chain joins TRBV5-4 and TRBJ2-7; tentative D call: TRBD1 (6 bases). Germline lookup yields CDR1 SGHNT and CDR2 YYREEE (reference sequence). This CDR3 comprises 15 residues. Trimming took 4 bases from V and 1 from J, leaving 15 bases between them. As DNA, the CDR3 is TGTGCCAGCAGCATGCAAGACAGGACTTCCTACGAGCAGTACTTC. Residues: CASSMQDRTSYEQYF.

This clonotype showed up many times. This chain joins TRBV7-2 and TRBJ2-1, with TRBD1 identical over 8 bases. CDR3 length: 14 residues. The germline V gene encodes CDR1 SGHTA and CDR2 FQGNSA. V dropped 4 bases and J dropped 7; count of bases not matched to a gene: 6. The chain's CDR3 is CASSSRQGKNEQFF. CDR3 sequence (DNA): TGTGCCAGCAGCTCCCGACAGGGGAAAAATGAGCAGTTCTTC.

The rearrangement uses TRBV20-1 and TRBJ2-7, with 10 bases matching TRBD2. The CDR3 is made up of 18 amino acids. V lost 3 bases to trimming and J lost 4 bases; unmatched junction nucleotides: 18. The germline V gene has CDR1 DFQATT and CDR2 SNEGSKA (reference sequence). The CDR3 region is CSARDLLAGAGPMYEQYF. The CDR3 nucleotides read TGCAGTGCTAGGGACCTCCTAGCGGGAGCGGGGCCAATGTACGAGCAGTACTTC.

This clonotype was found many times. The chain employs TRBV18 and TRBJ2-7; 11 nucleotides align to TRBD1. Germline CDR1 KGHSH, CDR2 LQKENI. CDR3 size: 13 residues. Unmatched junction bases numbered 2, after V lost 4 bases and J lost 6 bases. The CDR3 region has the DNA TGTGCCAGCTCACAAGGGACAGGGGGCGAGCAGTACTTC. Residues: CASSQGTGGEQYF.

Many counts were recorded for this clonotype. The rearrangement links TRBV5-1 to TRBJ2-1; D call uncertain. Trimming cost V 0 bases and J 5 bases, with 9 bases left between them. The germline V gene has CDR1 SGHRS and CDR2 YFSETQ. CDR3 length: 14 residues. The CDR3 spells CASSLVGSNNEQFF. The CDR3 nucleotides read TGCGCCAGCAGCTTGGTCGGATCTAACAATGAGCAGTTCTTC.

This clonotype was found many times. The V and J genes are TRBV7-9 and TRBJ1-1; D is unclear. Per the germline V gene, CDR1 is SEHNR and CDR2 is FQNEAQ (reference sequence). This CDR3 has 13 residues. The V end lost 3 bases, the J end lost 8 bases, and 13 bases lay between the germline ends. The CDR3 sequence is CASSFSSGIEAFF. Here the CDR3 DNA reads TGTGCCAGCAGCTTTTCTTCGGGTATCGAAGCTTTCTTT.

There are many counts of this clonotype. This rearrangement joins TRBV28 to TRBJ1-1; no clear D. Trimming removed 6 bases from V and 0 bases from J, with 8 bases in between. The CDR3 contains 13 residues. From germline, CDR1 is MDHEN and CDR2 SYDVKM. CDR3: CASSSYVNTEAFF. The CDR3 nucleotides are TGTGCCAGCAGCTCATACGTGAACACTGAAGCTTTCTTT.